Below are 7 T cell receptor beta chains sequenced from a single sample in a study of blood T cell repertoires in COVID-19. TCRdb's copy holds only in-frame clones and misses some; the assay was immunoSEQ multiplex PCR. In the table there are under 25,000 clones, roughly 84% of which are singletons. The sample was peripheral blood. Receptors were obtained from a man between 65 and 85 years old with acute or convalescent COVID-19.

The chain combines TRBV25-1 with TRBJ1-4; D is perhaps TRBD1 (6 bases). V gave up 2 bases and J gave up 11 bases, with 6 bases separating them. Germline V gene lookup returns CDR1 MGHDK and CDR2 SYGVNS. The length of the CDR3 is 11 residues. The DNA of the CDR3 is TGTGCCAGCAGTGAAGGACAGAAACTGTTTTTT. It yields the protein CASSEGQKLFF.

J is TRBJ1-5 and V is TRBV4-3; D might be TRBD1 (5 bases). Trimming cost V 0 bases and J 3 bases, with 9 bases left between them. This CDR3 contains 15 residues. CDR1 and CDR2 from the germline V gene are LGHNA and YSLEER. The CDR3 DNA reads as TGCGCCAGCAGCCAAGATCGGGGGGTCAATCAGCCCCAGCATTTT. Translating it yields CASSQDRGVNQPQHF.

The chain recombines TRBV18 with TRBJ2-3; TRBD1 matches at 10 bases. J was trimmed by 2 bases and V by 4 bases; bases with no gene match: 9. This CDR3 spans 17 amino acids. Germline V gene lookup returns CDR1 KGHSH and CDR2 LQKENI. The CDR3 DNA follows: TGTGCCAGCTCACAGAGACAGGGGGCATCGACCACAGATACGCAGTATTTT. Translated, it gives CASSQRQGASTTDTQYF.

This chain links TRBV7-3 with TRBJ2-1, with 8 bases lining up with TRBD1. The germline gives CDR1 SGHTA, CDR2 FQGTGA. With 3 bases clipped from V and 8 bases from J, the junction kept 9 bases outside the gene matches. The length of the CDR3 is 15 residues. The CDR3 nucleotides read TGTGCCAGCAGCTTTACGGACAGGGTAGGCGATGAGCAGTTCTTC. Encoded protein: CASSFTDRVGDEQFF.

The chain has TRBV10-3 and TRBJ2-3; possible D gene TRBD2, 6 bases. Germline lookup yields CDR1 ENHRY and CDR2 SYGVKD. V shed 11 bases and J shed 6 bases, with 18 bases lying between them. CDR3 length: 13 amino acids. Here the CDR3 DNA reads TGTGCCGCGGGGACCCCACAGGAGGATACGCAGTATTTT. Translation gives CAAGTPQEDTQYF.

This CDR3 is CASSTTGLNEKLFF. The CDR3 bases are TGTGCCAGTAGTACGACAGGTCTCAATGAAAAACTGTTTTTT. The chain couples TRBV19 to TRBJ1-4; tentatively, D is TRBD1 (6 bases). V was clipped by 4 bases and J by 5 bases, with 11 bases between them. The CDR3 loop spans 14 amino acids. CDR1 and CDR2 (germline): LNHDA, SQIVND (reference sequence).

This clone was seen a few times. The chain is built from TRBV3-1 (or the pseudogene TRBV3-2) and TRBJ2-3; 10 bases are shared with TRBD2. This CDR3 is 16 amino acids long. Unmatched junction bases numbered 9, after V lost 5 bases and J lost 4 bases. Germline assignment: CDR1 LGHDT and CDR2 YNNKEL (reference sequence). In DNA form, the CDR3 reads TGTGCCAGCAGCTCGAGCCTCAGCGGGGGGGCAGATACGCAGTATTTT. It translates to CASSSSLSGGADTQYF.